This T cell receptor (beta chain) was captured in a study of response to subunit inactivated influenza vaccine (dated by TCRdb to 2016 to 2019). Some background on the complete study: Deep quantitative profiling of the T cell receptor repertoire was used in the study to follow responses to a trivalent subunit inactivated influenza vaccine.

Only a few counts were recorded for this clonotype. Its specific antigen is unknown. No clone much larger than this one lies a single base away; base qualities are absent. Receptor amplification or capture employed RT-PCR. This sample was sequenced with an Illumina HiSeq 2500. The public reads were quality trimmed at Q25 with fastp and then assembled into clones with MiXCR by TCRdb, keeping productive beta chains. Each entry is one CDR3 protein sequence, shown with its most common DNA and genes. For this sample there are more than 250,000 distinct CDR3 sequences; 20% to 25% appear just once. The ten most abundant clones make up about a tenth of the sample. The investigation overall reported the following: According to the authors, only a limited number of new T cells may be recruited by each seasonal influenza vaccination.

From a lookup of the germline V gene (reference sequence), CDR1 and CDR2 are DFQATT and SNEGSKA. Trimming removed 5 bases from V and 4 bases from J, leaving 15 bases between the germline ends. From the cysteine through the phenylalanine, the CDR3 covers 14 amino acids. Only the CDR3 region is kept as DNA, spanning 42 bases read in frame from base 1. This receptor was identified in a man between 45 and 75 years old who received an inactivated influenza vaccine. Donor details come from another sample of the same person, matched by shared clones. The receptor chain draws on TRBV20-1 and TRBJ2-1; D gene: possibly TRBD2, on 5 matching bases. This material consisted of PBMCs from blood, taken approximately 20 months after vaccination. The nucleotide sequence is TGCAGTGCTCCCCGGCGGGCCGGGTACAATGAGCAGTTCTTC. Translated, this is CSAPRRAGYNEQFF.